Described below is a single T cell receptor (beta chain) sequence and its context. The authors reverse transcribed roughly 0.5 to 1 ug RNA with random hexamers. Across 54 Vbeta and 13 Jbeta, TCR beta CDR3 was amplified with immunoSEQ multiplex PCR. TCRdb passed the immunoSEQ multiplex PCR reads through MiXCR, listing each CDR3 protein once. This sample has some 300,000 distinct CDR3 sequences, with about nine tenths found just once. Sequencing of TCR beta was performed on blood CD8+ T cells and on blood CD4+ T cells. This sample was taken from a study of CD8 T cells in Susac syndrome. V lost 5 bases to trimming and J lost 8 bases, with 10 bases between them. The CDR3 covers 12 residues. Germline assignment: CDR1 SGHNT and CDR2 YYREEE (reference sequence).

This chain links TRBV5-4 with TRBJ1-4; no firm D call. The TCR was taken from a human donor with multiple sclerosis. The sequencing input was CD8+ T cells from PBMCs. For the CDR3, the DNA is TGTGCCAGCAGTTTCATTGGGGAAAAACTGTTTTTT. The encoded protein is CASSFIGEKLFF. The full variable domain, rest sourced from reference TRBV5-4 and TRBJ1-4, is ETGVTQSPTHLIKTRGQQVTLRCSSQSGHNTVSWYQQALGQGPQFIFQYYREEENGRGNFPPRFSGLQFPNYSSELNVNALELDDSALYLCASSFIGEKLFFGSGTQLSVL.